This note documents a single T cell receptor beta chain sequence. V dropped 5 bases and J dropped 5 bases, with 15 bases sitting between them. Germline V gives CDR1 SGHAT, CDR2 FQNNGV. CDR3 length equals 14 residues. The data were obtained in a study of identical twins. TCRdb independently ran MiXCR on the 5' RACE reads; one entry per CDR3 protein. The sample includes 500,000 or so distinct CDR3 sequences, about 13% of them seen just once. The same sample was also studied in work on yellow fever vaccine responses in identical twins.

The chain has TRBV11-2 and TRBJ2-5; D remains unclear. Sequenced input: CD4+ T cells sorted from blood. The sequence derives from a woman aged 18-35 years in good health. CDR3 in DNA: TGTGCCAGCAGCCCCCTCAAGAATGAGGAGACCCAGTACTTC. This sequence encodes CASSPLKNEETQYF.